These T cell receptor beta chains were read from a single sample in a study of blood T cell repertoires in COVID-19. Libraries were prepared by immunoSEQ multiplex PCR; TCRdb keeps only in-frame clonotypes and omits some of them. The sample records about 180,000 clones, under 85% being singletons. The sample comprised peripheral blood. Receptors originate from a man aged 80 or over with COVID-19, enrolled during active disease. Each CDR3 is given with its conserved first and last residue. The order of the fields is J gene, V gene, clone size, CDR3 protein. The size field is filled for only some rows; it gives once, few, many or a size class.

J gene: TRBJ1-1; V gene: TRBV7-2; clone size: .; CDR3 protein: CASSRARVNTEAFF
J gene: TRBJ2-1; V gene: TRBV7-3; clone size: .; CDR3 protein: CASSLQGSLYNEQFF
J gene: TRBJ2-7; V gene: TRBV28; clone size: .; CDR3 protein: CASSLGVRGPNYEQYF
J gene: TRBJ1-2; V gene: TRBV5-1; clone size: .; CDR3 protein: CASSQSSLVQGTAGGYTF
J gene: TRBJ2-7; V gene: TRBV4-3; clone size: medium-sized; CDR3 protein: CASSPSLLYEQYF
J gene: TRBJ2-1; V gene: TRBV7-3; clone size: once; CDR3 protein: CASSRRLAGDNEQFF
J gene: TRBJ1-2; V gene: TRBV14; clone size: .; CDR3 protein: CASSQTVDYGYTF
J gene: TRBJ1-6; V gene: TRBV27; clone size: .; CDR3 protein: CASSLSARGDSPLHF
J gene: TRBJ1-1; V gene: TRBV7-2; clone size: .; CDR3 protein: CASSTGGVGSTEAFF
J gene: TRBJ1-3; V gene: TRBV11-3; clone size: .; CDR3 protein: CASSSGTGDAGNTIYF
J gene: TRBJ2-1; V gene: TRBV4-2; clone size: .; CDR3 protein: CASSQGTSGGADEQFF
J gene: TRBJ1-1; V gene: TRBV6-2/TRBV6-3; clone size: .; CDR3 protein: CASSYALTVNTEAFF
J gene: TRBJ1-1; V gene: TRBV9; clone size: .; CDR3 protein: CASSARGRGNDSEAFF
J gene: TRBJ2-6; V gene: TRBV5-1; clone size: few; CDR3 protein: CASSPGQEAGANVLTF
J gene: TRBJ1-6; V gene: TRBV2; clone size: .; CDR3 protein: CASSEAKGAPSPLHF
J gene: TRBJ2-3; V gene: TRBV20-1; clone size: .; CDR3 protein: CSASLRGLSTDTQYF
J gene: TRBJ2-3; V gene: TRBV6-5; clone size: .; CDR3 protein: CASILTSGGRDTQYF
J gene: TRBJ2-3; V gene: TRBV9; clone size: few; CDR3 protein: CASSALTSGGTDTQYF
J gene: TRBJ1-4; V gene: TRBV7-9; clone size: .; CDR3 protein: CASSQGSQAEKLFF
J gene: TRBJ1-5; V gene: TRBV3-1/TRBV3-2; clone size: .; CDR3 protein: CASSQETYSNQPQHF
J gene: TRBJ2-5; V gene: TRBV5-6; clone size: few; CDR3 protein: CASSRGLQETQYF
J gene: TRBJ1-6; V gene: TRBV28; clone size: .; CDR3 protein: CASSSPGQGSSPLHF
J gene: TRBJ1-2; V gene: TRBV6-5; clone size: .; CDR3 protein: CASSSDRPGYGYTF
J gene: TRBJ1-2; V gene: TRBV9; clone size: .; CDR3 protein: CASSPLLGGYGYTF
J gene: TRBJ2-7; V gene: TRBV20-1; clone size: .; CDR3 protein: CSVGFSYEQYF
J gene: TRBJ2-7; V gene: TRBV7-2; clone size: .; CDR3 protein: CASSLGGFAYEQYF
J gene: TRBJ1-2; V gene: TRBV10-2; clone size: .; CDR3 protein: CASSSYMVNGYTF
J gene: TRBJ1-5; V gene: TRBV6-6; clone size: few; CDR3 protein: CASSAGQGSNQPQHF
J gene: TRBJ2-3; V gene: TRBV27; clone size: .; CDR3 protein: CASSYNRGLGTDTQYF
J gene: TRBJ2-5; V gene: TRBV4-3; clone size: .; CDR3 protein: CASSQDRTGVQETQYF
J gene: TRBJ1-1; V gene: TRBV7-3; clone size: .; CDR3 protein: CASSLVGRNTEAFF
J gene: TRBJ1-2; V gene: TRBV27; clone size: .; CDR3 protein: CASSSRDRANYGYTF
J gene: TRBJ2-5; V gene: TRBV23-1; clone size: .; CDR3 protein: CASKRRFQETQYF
J gene: TRBJ1-1; V gene: TRBV28; clone size: .; CDR3 protein: CASTHQGAGEAFF
J gene: TRBJ2-5; V gene: TRBV12-5; clone size: .; CDR3 protein: CASGSSPTAETQYF
J gene: TRBJ2-1; V gene: TRBV9; clone size: .; CDR3 protein: CASSVRWQVDYDEQFF
J gene: TRBJ1-5; V gene: TRBV9; clone size: .; CDR3 protein: CASSVDGGGQPQHF
J gene: TRBJ2-1; V gene: TRBV19; clone size: .; CDR3 protein: CASSIGSGGANEQFF
J gene: TRBJ1-2; V gene: TRBV5-1; clone size: .; CDR3 protein: CASTPTGGDFGYGYTF
J gene: TRBJ2-5; V gene: TRBV5-4; clone size: .; CDR3 protein: CASSLAVAGGQETQYF
J gene: TRBJ2-2; V gene: TRBV2; clone size: .; CDR3 protein: CASSATGPRFGGELFF
J gene: TRBJ1-1; V gene: TRBV19; clone size: .; CDR3 protein: CASRIQGGNTEAFF
J gene: TRBJ1-3; V gene: TRBV6-1; clone size: .; CDR3 protein: CASSARLWTGTFSVRNTIYF
J gene: TRBJ1-4; V gene: TRBV6-5; clone size: few; CDR3 protein: CASKRGPGDEKLFF
J gene: TRBJ1-5; V gene: TRBV28; clone size: .; CDR3 protein: CASRQGSNQPQHF
J gene: TRBJ2-1; V gene: TRBV2; clone size: .; CDR3 protein: CASSVTAGGRQFF
J gene: TRBJ2-2; V gene: TRBV9; clone size: .; CDR3 protein: CASSGGEGLNTGELFF
J gene: TRBJ2-3; V gene: TRBV10-3; clone size: .; CDR3 protein: CAIMAPTSGRAVPSDTQYF
J gene: TRBJ2-2; V gene: TRBV7-2; clone size: .; CDR3 protein: CASSLPGQGSGELFF
J gene: TRBJ1-5; V gene: TRBV6-5; clone size: .; CDR3 protein: CASSWGGRDQPQHF
J gene: TRBJ2-1; V gene: TRBV7-6; clone size: .; CDR3 protein: CASSRYRDEQFF
J gene: TRBJ2-4; V gene: TRBV5-6; clone size: .; CDR3 protein: CASSAAGAKNIQYF
J gene: TRBJ2-5; V gene: TRBV18; clone size: .; CDR3 protein: CASSPRQQETQYF
J gene: TRBJ2-1; V gene: TRBV24-1; clone size: once; CDR3 protein: CATSGRGRGSYNEQFF
J gene: TRBJ2-3; V gene: TRBV29-1; clone size: .; CDR3 protein: CSVSGGVTDTQYF